This note documents a single T cell receptor beta chain sequence. Its specificity is not known. These data are taken from a study of T-cell reconstitution after alpha-beta-depleted transplantation in children. The authors prepared the TCRbeta library with unique molecular identifiers. TCRdb fed the PCR reads into MiXCR, producing one record per CDR3 protein. The sample lists around 490,000 distinct CDR3 sequences; over 10% were seen once. The germline V gene has CDR1 SGHRS and CDR2 YFSETQ. The CDR3 sequence is 12 residues long. V gave up 7 bases and J gave up 9 bases, with 11 bases separating them. Findings of the study overall: From newly produced T cells came most of the T-cell counts and diversity one year after transplant. Expanded graft clones numbering several hundred reportedly gave rise to alpha-beta T cells about two months after transplant.

The source material was PBMCs, mostly from graft donor cells, sampled 180 days after TCRalphabeta/CD19-depleted stem cell transplant. This clonotype was obtained from a female patient younger than 10 who had a stem cell transplant for aplastic anemia, so the T cells may come from the graft donor. This chain connects TRBV5-1 to TRBJ2-6, with D perhaps assigned TRBD1 or TRBD2 (5 bases each). CDR3 protein: CASFRDGNVLTF. The CDR3 coding sequence is TGCGCCAGCTTCAGGGACGGCAACGTCCTGACTTTC.